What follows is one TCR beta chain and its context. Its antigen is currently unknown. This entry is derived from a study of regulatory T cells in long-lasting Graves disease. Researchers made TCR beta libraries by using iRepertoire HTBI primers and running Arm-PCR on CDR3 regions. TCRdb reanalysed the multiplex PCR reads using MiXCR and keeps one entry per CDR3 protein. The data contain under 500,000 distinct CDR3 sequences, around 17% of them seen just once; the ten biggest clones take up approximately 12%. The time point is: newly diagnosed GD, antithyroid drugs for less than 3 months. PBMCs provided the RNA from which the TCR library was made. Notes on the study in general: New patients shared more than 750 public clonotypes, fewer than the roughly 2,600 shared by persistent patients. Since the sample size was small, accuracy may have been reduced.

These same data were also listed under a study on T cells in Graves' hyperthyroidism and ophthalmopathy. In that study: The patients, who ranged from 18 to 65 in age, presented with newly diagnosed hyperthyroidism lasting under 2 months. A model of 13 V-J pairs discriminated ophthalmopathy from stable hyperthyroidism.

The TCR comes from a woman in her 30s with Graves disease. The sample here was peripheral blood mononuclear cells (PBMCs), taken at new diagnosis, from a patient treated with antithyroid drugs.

The CDR3 DNA reads as TGTGCCAGCAGTTACTCTTCCCGATCTGGAAACACCATATATTTT. Translation gives CASSYSSRSGNTIYF. This rearrangement joins TRBV6-2 or TRBV6-3 to TRBJ1-3; D remains ambiguous. CDR3 length: 15 residues. Germline CDR1 reads MNHEY; CDR2 reads SVGEGT. The V and J ends lost 0 bases and 1 base respectively, with 7 bases between them.